The T cell receptor beta chain described here comes from a study of T cell responses to AZD1222 COVID-19 vaccine. Study summary: Second doses that came at about 4 or about 12 weeks were put together. The study, taken as a whole, reports: Of the AZD1222 recipients, only 5 or 6 were seropositive at baseline.

To note about this clone: The antigen remains undetermined.

V dropped 6 bases and J dropped 5 bases, with 25 bases sitting between them. The CDR3 contains 17 residues. The protocol was immunoSEQ multiplex PCR, while the TCRdb copy is restricted to in-frame clones and leaves out a portion. The profile shows roughly 180,000 clones, about nine tenths of them singletons. The starting material was peripheral blood, obtained on day 0 of AZD1222 vaccination. The receptor comes from an adult in good health. The rearrangement joins TRBV23-1 to TRBJ1-2; D gene uncertain. TRBV23-1 is labeled an ORF, and its function is uncertain. CDR3 sequence (DNA): TGCGCCAGCAGCCCCTCCTTGGCAGGATGGCCGAGATATGGCTACACCTTC. Amino acids: CASSPSLAGWPRYGYTF.